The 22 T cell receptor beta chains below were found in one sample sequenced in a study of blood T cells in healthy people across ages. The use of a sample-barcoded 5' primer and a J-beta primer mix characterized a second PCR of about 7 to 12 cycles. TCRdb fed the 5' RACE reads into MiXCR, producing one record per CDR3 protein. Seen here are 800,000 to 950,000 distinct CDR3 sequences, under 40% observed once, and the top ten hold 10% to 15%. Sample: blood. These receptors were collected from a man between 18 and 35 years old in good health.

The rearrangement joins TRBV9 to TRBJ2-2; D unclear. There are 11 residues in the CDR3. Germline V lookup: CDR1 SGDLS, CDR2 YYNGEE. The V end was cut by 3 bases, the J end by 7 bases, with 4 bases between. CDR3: CASSGLGELFF. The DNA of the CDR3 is TGTGCCAGCAGCGGGCTCGGGGAGCTGTTTTTT.

The CDR3 sequence: CSASTAPGSYNSPLHF. DNA of the CDR3: TGCAGTGCTAGTACGGCCCCGGGCTCCTATAATTCACCCCTCCACTTT. The V call is TRBV20-1, the J call TRBJ1-6, with D unresolved. Germline V lookup: CDR1 DFQATT, CDR2 SNEGSKA (reference sequence). V shed 3 bases and J shed 0 bases, with 12 bases lying between them. This CDR3 is built from 16 residues.

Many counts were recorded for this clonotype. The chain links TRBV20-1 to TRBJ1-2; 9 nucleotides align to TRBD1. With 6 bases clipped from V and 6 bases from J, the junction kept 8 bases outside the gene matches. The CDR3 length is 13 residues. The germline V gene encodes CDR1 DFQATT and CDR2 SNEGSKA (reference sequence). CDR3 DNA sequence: TGCAGTGCCCCGGGACAGGGTAGGAATGGCTACACCTTC. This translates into CSAPGQGRNGYTF.

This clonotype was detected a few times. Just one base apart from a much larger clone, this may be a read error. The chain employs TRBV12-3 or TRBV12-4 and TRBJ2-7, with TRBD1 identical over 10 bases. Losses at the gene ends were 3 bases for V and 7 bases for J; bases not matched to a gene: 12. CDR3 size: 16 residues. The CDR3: CASSLSDRGRGNEQYF. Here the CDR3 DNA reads TGTGCCAGCAGTTTGTCCGACAGGGGGCGAGGCAATGAGCAGTACTTC.

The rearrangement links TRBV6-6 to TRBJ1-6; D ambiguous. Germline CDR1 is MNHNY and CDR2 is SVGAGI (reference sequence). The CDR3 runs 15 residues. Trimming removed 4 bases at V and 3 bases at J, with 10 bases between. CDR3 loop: CASSLTGIYNSPLHF. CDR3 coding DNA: TGTGCCAGCAGTTTAACCGGGATCTATAATTCACCCCTCCACTTT.

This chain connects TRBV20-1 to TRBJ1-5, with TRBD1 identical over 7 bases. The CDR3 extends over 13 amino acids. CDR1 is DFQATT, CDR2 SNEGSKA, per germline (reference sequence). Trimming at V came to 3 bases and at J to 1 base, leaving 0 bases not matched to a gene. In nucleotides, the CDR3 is TGCAGTGCTAGGACAGGGAGCAATCAGCCCCAGCATTTT. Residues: CSARTGSNQPQHF.

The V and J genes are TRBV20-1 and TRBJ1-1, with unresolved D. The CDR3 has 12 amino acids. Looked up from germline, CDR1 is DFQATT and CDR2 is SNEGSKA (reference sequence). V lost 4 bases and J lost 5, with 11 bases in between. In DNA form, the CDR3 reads TGCAGTGCTACCAAGACCGAGACTGAAGCTTTCTTT. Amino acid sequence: CSATKTETEAFF.

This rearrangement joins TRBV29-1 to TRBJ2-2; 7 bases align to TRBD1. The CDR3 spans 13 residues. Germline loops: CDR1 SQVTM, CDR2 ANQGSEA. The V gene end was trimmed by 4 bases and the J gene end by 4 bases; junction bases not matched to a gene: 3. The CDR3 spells CSVAGGPTGELFF. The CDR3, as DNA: TGCAGCGTTGCAGGGGGTCCCACCGGGGAGCTGTTTTTT.

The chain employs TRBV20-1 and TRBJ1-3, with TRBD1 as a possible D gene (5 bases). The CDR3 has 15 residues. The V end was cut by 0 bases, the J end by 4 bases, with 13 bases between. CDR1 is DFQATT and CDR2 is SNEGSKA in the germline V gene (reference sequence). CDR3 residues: CSARDEGRLGNTIYF. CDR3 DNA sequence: TGCAGTGCTAGAGATGAGGGGCGATTAGGAAACACCATATATTTT.

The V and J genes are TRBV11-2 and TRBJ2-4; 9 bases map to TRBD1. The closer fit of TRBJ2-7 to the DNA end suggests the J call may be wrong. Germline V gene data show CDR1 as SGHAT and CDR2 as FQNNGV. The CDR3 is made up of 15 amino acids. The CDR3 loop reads CASSLYGQGPYEQYF. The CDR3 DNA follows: TGTGCCAGCAGCTTATACGGACAGGGGCCCTACGAGCAGTACTTC.

The CDR3 region has the DNA TGCAGTGCTACGGGACACGGAATCTATGGCTACACCTTC. Its translation: CSATGHGIYGYTF. The chain combines TRBV20-1 with TRBJ1-2; D possibly corresponds to TRBD1 (6 bases). Per the germline V gene, CDR1 is DFQATT and CDR2 is SNEGSKA (reference sequence). The CDR3 totals 13 residues. The V end lost 4 bases, the J end lost 4 bases, and 13 bases lay between the germline ends.

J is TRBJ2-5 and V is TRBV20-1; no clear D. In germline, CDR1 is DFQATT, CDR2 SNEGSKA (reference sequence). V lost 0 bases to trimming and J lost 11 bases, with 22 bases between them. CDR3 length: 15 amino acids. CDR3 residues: CSARDPAVWNNEQYF. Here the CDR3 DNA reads TGCAGTGCTAGAGATCCGGCAGTATGGAACAATGAGCAGTACTTC.

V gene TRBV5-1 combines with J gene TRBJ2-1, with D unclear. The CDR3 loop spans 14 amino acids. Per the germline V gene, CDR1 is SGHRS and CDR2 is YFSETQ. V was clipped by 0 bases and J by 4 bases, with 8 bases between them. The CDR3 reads CASSLGPAYNEQFF. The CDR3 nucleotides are TGCGCCAGCAGCTTGGGGCCGGCTTACAATGAGCAGTTCTTC.

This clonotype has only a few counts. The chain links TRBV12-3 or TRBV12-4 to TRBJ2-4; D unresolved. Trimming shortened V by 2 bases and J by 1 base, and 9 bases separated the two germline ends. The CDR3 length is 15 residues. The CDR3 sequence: CASSLYLGAKNIQYF. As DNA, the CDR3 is TGTGCCAGCAGTTTATATTTGGGGGCCAAAAACATTCAGTACTTC.

CDR3 in DNA: TGCGCCAGCAGCTTGGATCGCCAGGGTCCCTACAATGAGCAGTACTTC. Protein product: CASSLDRQGPYNEQYF. The chain employs TRBV5-1 and TRBJ2-5, with a tentative D call TRBD1 (5 bases). This CDR3 contains 16 residues. Germline lookup yields CDR1 SGHRS and CDR2 YFSETQ. Trimming stripped 0 bases from V and 11 bases from J, with 23 bases between.

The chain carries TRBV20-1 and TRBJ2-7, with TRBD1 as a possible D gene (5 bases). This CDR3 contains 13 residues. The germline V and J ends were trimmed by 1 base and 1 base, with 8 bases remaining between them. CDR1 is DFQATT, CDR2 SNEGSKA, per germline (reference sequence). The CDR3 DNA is TGCAGTGCTAGAGCACAGGTATCCTACGAGCAGTACTTC. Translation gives CSARAQVSYEQYF.

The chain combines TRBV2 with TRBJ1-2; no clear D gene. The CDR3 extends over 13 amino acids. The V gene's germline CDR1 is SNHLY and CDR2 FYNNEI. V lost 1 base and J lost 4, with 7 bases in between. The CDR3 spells CASSEDRLYGYTF. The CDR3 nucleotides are TGTGCCAGCAGTGAAGACCGGCTCTATGGCTACACCTTC.

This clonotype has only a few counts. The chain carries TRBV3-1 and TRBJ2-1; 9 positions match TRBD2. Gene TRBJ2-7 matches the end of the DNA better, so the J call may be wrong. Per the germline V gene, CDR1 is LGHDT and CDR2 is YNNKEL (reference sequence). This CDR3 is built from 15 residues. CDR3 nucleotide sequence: TGTGCCAGCAGCCAAGCTAGCGGGGCTTACAATGAGCAGTACTTC. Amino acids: CASSQASGAYNEQYF.

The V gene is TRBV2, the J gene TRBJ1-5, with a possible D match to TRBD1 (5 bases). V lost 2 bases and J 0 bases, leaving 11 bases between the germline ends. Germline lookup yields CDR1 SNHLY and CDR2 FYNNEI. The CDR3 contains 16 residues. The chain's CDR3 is CASSESRGGSNQPQHF. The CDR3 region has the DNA TGTGCCAGCAGTGAATCCCGGGGGGGTAGCAATCAGCCCCAGCATTTT.

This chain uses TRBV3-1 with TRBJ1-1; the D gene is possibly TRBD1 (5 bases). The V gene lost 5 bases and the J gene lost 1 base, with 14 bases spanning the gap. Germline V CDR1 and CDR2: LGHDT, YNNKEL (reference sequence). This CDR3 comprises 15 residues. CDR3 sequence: CASSDRDLRNTEAFF. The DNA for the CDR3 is TGTGCCAGCAGCGATCGGGACCTAAGGAACACTGAAGCTTTCTTT. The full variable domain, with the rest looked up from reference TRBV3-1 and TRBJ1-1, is DTAVSQTPKYLVTQMGNDKSIKCEQNLGHDTMYWYKQDSKKFLKIMFSYNNKELIINETVPNRFSPKSPDKAHLNLHINSLELGDSAVYFCASSDRDLRNTEAFFGQGTRLTVV.

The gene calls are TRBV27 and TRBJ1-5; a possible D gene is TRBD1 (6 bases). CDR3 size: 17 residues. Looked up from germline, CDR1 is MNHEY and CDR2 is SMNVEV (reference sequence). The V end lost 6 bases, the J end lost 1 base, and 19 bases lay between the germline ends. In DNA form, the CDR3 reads TGTGCCAGCAGACAGGGAGGGGGGGATCGGAGCAATCAGCCCCAGCATTTT. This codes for CASRQGGGDRSNQPQHF.

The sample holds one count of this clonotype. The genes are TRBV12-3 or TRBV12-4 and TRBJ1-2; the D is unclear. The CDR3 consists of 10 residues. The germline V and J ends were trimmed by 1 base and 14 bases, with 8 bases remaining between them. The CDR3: CASSLGGPTF. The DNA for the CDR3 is TGTGCCAGCAGTTTAGGGGGTCCAACCTTC.